The present TCR beta chain was sequenced within a study of cytotoxic CD8 clonotypes in ibrutinib-treated CLL. Trimming removed 0 bases at V and 1 base at J, with 10 bases between. The CDR3 sequence is 16 residues long. Germline V gene lookup returns CDR1 SGDLS and CDR2 YYNGEE. Clones were read by immunoSEQ multiplex PCR, and TCRdb kept only the in-frame ones, dropping some. The table has fewer than 400,000 clones, about 64% seen once. Comments on this clone: The antigen remains undetermined.

Findings of the study overall: Clonality climbed at ibrutinib response, then dropped toward baseline at progression.

The clonotype was recovered from a human donor with chronic lymphocytic leukemia. Source: PBMCs, taken after 36 months of ibrutinib treatment. The chain carries TRBV9 and TRBJ2-2; the D is unclear. The CDR3 DNA is TGTGCCAGCAGCGTAGTTGGGGAAGGGAACACCGGGGAGCTGTTTTTT. As protein: CASSVVGEGNTGELFF. Full variable domain (missing parts from reference TRBV9 and TRBJ2-2): DSGVTQTPKHLITATGQRVTLRCSPRSGDLSVYWYQQSLDQGLQFLIQYYNGEERAKGNILERFSAQQFPDLHSELNLSSLELGDSALYFCASSVVGEGNTGELFFGEGSRLTVL.